This T cell receptor (beta chain) comes out of a study of early T cells in non-severe SARS-CoV-2 infection. TCRdb reanalysed the 5' RACE reads using MiXCR and keeps one entry per CDR3 protein. The table has tens of thousands of distinct CDR3 sequences, roughly 12% seen once. Trimming removed 5 bases from V and 4 bases from J, with 9 bases in between. The germline CDR1 and CDR2 sequences are SGHAT and FQNNGV. The CDR3 length is 12 residues. This chain connects TRBV11-2 to TRBJ2-7; TRBD1 might be the D (5 bases). The TCR sequence derives from an adult who was a healthcare worker with PCR-confirmed SARS-CoV-2 infection or an uninfected control (not recorded which). The sequenced sample was whole blood. The CDR3 region has the DNA TGTGCCAGCAGCGTTCAGGGTTACGAGCAGTACTTC. It encodes CASSVQGYEQYF.